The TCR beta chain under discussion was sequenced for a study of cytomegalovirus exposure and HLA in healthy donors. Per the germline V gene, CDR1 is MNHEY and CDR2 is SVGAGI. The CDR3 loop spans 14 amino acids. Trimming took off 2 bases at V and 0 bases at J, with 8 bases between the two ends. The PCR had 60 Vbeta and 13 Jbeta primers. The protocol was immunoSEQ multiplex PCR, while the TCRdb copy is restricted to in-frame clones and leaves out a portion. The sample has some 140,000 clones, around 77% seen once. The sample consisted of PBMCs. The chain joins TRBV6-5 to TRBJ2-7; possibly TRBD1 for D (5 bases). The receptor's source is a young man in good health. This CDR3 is CASSYQDNSYEQYF. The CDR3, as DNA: TGTGCCAGCAGTTACCAGGACAACTCCTACGAGCAGTACTTC.